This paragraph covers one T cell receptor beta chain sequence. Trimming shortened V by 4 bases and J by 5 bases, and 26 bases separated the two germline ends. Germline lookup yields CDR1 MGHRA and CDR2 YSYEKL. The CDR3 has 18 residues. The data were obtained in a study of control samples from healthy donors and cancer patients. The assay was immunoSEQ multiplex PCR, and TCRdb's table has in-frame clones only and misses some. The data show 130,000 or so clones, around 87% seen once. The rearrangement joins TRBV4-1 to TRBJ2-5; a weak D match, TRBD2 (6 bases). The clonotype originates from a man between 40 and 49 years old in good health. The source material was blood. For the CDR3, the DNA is TGCGCCAGCAGCCTCGTACATAAGGGTAGCGTTCGGGAGGAGACCCAGTACTTC. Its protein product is CASSLVHKGSVREETQYF.